This is a list of T cell receptor beta chains from one sample in a study of human T cells and chemical hapten exposure. TCRdb re-called the RACE reads through MiXCR, storing one row per CDR3 protein. The sample lists fewer than 400,000 distinct CDR3 sequences, under 9% occurring once. The sequencing here drew on whole blood, taken in connection with sensitization to the hapten diphenylcyclopropenone (DPC). Receptor source: a woman aged 18-29 years with alopecia areata. Some clones in this sample may be carry-over from other donors' samples. The CDR3 runs from the conserved cysteine through the conserved F or W. D genes are given only for firm matches. Not every row has a clone size; where given, it reads once, few, many or a size class.

J gene | V gene | clone size | D gene | CDR3 DNA | CDR3 protein
TRBJ2-3 | TRBV28 | many | NA | TGTGCCAGCAGTTATCTCTTAGATACGCAGTATTTT | CASSYLLDTQYF
TRBJ1-5 | TRBV6-2/TRBV6-3 | few | NA | TGTGCCAGCAGCCCTTCAGGGAGTAATCAGCCCCAGCATTTT | CASSPSGSNQPQHF
TRBJ2-3 | TRBV29-1 | NA | NA | TGCAGCGTTGCGGCAGGGTATAGGACAGATACGCAGTATTTT | CSVAAGYRTDTQYF
TRBJ2-1 | TRBV28 | NA | TRBD2 | TGTGCCAGCAGTACCTTCGATGGCGGGGGGGACAATGAGCAGTTCTTC | CASSTFDGGGDNEQFF
TRBJ1-5 | TRBV7-6 | NA | NA | TGTGCCAGCAGCTTAGAGGCAGGGGTGGATCAGCCCCAGCATTTT | CASSLEAGVDQPQHF
TRBJ2-1 | TRBV20-1 | few | NA | TGCAGTGCTAGAGCTGATTGGGGGTACAATGAGCAGTTCTTC | CSARADWGYNEQFF
TRBJ2-3 | TRBV21-1 | many | NA | TGTGCCAGCAGCAAAGCGGACGGGGTACCTAGCACAGATACGCAGTATTTT | CASSKADGVPSTDTQYF
TRBJ2-2 | TRBV6-2/TRBV6-3 | NA | TRBD1 | TGTGCCAGTTCGACAGGGGAGGACACCGGGGAGCTGTTTTTT | CASSTGEDTGELFF
TRBJ1-1 | TRBV20-1 | NA | TRBD1 | TGCAGTGCTAGAGGATTGGGACAGGTGGGCCCTGAAGCTTTCTTT | CSARGLGQVGPEAFF
TRBJ1-2 | TRBV18 | few | NA | TGTGCCAGCTCACGGCAGGGGACATCCCCCCGCTATGGCTACACCTTC | CASSRQGTSPRYGYTF
TRBJ2-5 | TRBV2 | NA | NA | TGTGCCAGCAGGGATGTGACGGCCCAAGAGACCCAGTACTTC | CASRDVTAQETQYF
TRBJ2-4 | TRBV2 | NA | TRBD1 | TGTGCCAGCAGGACAGGGTTGGGGGACATTCAGTACTTC | CASRTGLGDIQYF
TRBJ2-3 | TRBV6-5 | few | TRBD2 | TGTGCCAGCAGTTTTCCTAGCGGGGGGGCGTCGATCAACACAGATACGCAGTATTTT | CASSFPSGGASINTDTQYF
TRBJ2-3 | TRBV15 | many | NA | TGTGCCACCAGCAGCCGAGGCCCTGCAGCAGATACGCAGTATTTT | CATSSRGPAADTQYF
TRBJ2-5 | TRBV4-3 | NA | NA | TGCGCCAGCAGCCAAGATCGGAAGGGGATTGAGGCCCAGTACTTC | CASSQDRKGIEAQYF
TRBJ1-2 | TRBV20-1 | NA | NA | TGCAGTGCTAGAGAAGCTGGACAGAAAAGTTATGGCTACACCTTC | CSAREAGQKSYGYTF
TRBJ1-2 | TRBV20-1 | few | TRBD1 | TGCAGTGCTCCGGACAGGGTCTATGGCTACACCTTC | CSAPDRVYGYTF
TRBJ2-7 | TRBV20-1 | many | TRBD1 | TGCAGTGCTAGACCGATCGGGACAGCTTACGAGCAGTACTTC | CSARPIGTAYEQYF
TRBJ2-7 | TRBV7-2 | NA | NA | TGTGCCAGCAGCTTAGGGGACTTCTCCTACGAGCAGTACTTC | CASSLGDFSYEQYF
TRBJ1-5 | TRBV12-3/TRBV12-4 | many | NA | TGTGCCAGCAGCCTCCAGTGGGGGGATCAGCCCCAGCATTTT | CASSLQWGDQPQHF
TRBJ2-3 | TRBV12-3/TRBV12-4 | many | NA | TGTGCCAGCAGTTTAGTTAGTAGCACAGATACGCAGTATTTT | CASSLVSSTDTQYF
TRBJ1-1 | TRBV18 | few | TRBD1 | TGTGCCAGCGCCGGACAGGGATTGAACACTGAAGCTTTCTTT | CASAGQGLNTEAFF
TRBJ1-4 | TRBV20-1 | NA | NA | TGCAGTGCTAGCCTACAGGGAAGTGGAAAACTGTTTTTT | CSASLQGSGKLFF
TRBJ1-4 | TRBV4-2 | NA | NA | TGTGCCAGCAGCCCTGCGCTCGAGGGGGGGATAGAGGGAAAACTGTTTTTT | CASSPALEGGIEGKLFF
TRBJ1-6 | TRBV6-1 | NA | TRBD1 | TGTGCCAGCAGTGAGGTTAGGACAGGGGGCTCACCCCTCCACTTT | CASSEVRTGGSPLHF
TRBJ1-2 | TRBV20-1 | few | TRBD1 | TGCAGTGCTAGTCGATCCCGGACAGGGGGCTATGGCTACACCTTC | CSASRSRTGGYGYTF
TRBJ1-5 | TRBV27 | NA | NA | TGTGCCAGCAGAATGGGCGATCAGCCCCAGCATTTT | CASRMGDQPQHF
TRBJ1-6 | TRBV7-2 | few | TRBD1 | TGTGCCAGCATGGAGACAGGGGGCAGTTCACCCCTCCACTTT | CASMETGGSSPLHF
TRBJ1-1 | TRBV6-2/TRBV6-3 | NA | NA | TGTGCCAGCAGTTATCCGGCCCAGGGTGCTTTCTTT | CASSYPAQGAFF
TRBJ2-1 | TRBV4-2 | many | TRBD2 | TGTGCCAGCAGCCATGGTACTAGCGGGGCCTACAATGAGCAGTTCTTC | CASSHGTSGAYNEQFF